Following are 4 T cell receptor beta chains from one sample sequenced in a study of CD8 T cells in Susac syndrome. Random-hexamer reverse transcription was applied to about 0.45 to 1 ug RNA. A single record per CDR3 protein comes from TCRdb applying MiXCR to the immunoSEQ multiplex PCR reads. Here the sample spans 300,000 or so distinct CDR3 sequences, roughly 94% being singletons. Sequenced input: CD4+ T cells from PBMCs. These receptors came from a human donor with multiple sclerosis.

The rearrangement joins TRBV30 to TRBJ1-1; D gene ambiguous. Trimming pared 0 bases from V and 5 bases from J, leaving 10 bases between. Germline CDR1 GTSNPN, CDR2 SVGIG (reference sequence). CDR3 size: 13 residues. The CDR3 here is CAWSVWARTEAFF. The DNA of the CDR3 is TGTGCCTGGAGTGTATGGGCGAGGACTGAAGCTTTCTTT.

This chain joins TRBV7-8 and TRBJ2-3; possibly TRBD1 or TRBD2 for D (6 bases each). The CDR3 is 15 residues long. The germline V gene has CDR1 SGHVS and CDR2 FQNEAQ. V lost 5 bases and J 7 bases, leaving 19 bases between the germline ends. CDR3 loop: CASSVLMGGTNTQYF. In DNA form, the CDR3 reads TGTGCCAGCAGCGTCCTGATGGGCGGGACAAATACGCAGTATTTT.

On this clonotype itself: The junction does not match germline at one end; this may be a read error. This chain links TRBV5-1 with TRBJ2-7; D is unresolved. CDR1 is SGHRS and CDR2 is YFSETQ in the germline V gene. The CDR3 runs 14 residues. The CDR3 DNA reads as TGCGCCAGCAGCGCTGGTGGGGTCCCCTACAAGCAGTACTTC. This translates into CASSAGGVPYKQYF.

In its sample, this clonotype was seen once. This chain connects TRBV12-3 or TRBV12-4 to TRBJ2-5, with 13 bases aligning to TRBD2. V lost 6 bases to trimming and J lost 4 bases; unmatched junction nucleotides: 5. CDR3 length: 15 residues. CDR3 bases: TGTGCCAGCAGCCGCCGGACTAGCGGGGGAGAGACCCAGTACTTC. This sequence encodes CASSRRTSGGETQYF.